Listed below are T cell receptor beta chains from one sample, sequenced in a study of shared clonotypes between healthy human individuals. This table comes from immunoSEQ multiplex PCR, and its TCRdb copy is limited to in-frame clones, with some not included. The sample carries about 2 million clones, approximately 95% recorded once. The sample was naive CD8+ T cells sorted from blood. These receptors all come from a man younger than 30 in good health. The CDR3 runs from the conserved cysteine through the conserved F or W.

V gene,J gene,CDR3 protein
TRBV4-3,TRBJ2-7,CASSQETSGSSYEQYF
TRBV9,TRBJ1-5,CASSVDGNQPQHF
TRBV4-1,TRBJ2-1,CASSQPGTNYNEQFF
TRBV28,TRBJ1-2,CASSLFQGDYYGYTF
TRBV23-1,TRBJ1-2,CASSQLSTGANYGYTF
TRBV30,TRBJ1-5,CAWSRTGSDQPQHF
TRBV7-2,TRBJ1-1,CASSPTGGTEAFF
TRBV7-6,TRBJ2-7,CASRVAPGLEYEQYF
TRBV7-9,TRBJ2-6,CASSLTRDPGRANVLTF
TRBV11-3,TRBJ2-7,CASSPGQGAREQYF
TRBV6-1,TRBJ1-5,CASSEAMWGVAGRGQPQHF
TRBV27,TRBJ2-1,CASSFNRHNEQFF
TRBV7-9,TRBJ2-1,CASSLDSSGTGVGNEQFF
TRBV30,TRBJ1-4,CAWSEQGWVDEKLFF
TRBV7-6,TRBJ1-1,CASSLDPGQGLDTEAFF
TRBV6-1,TRBJ2-7,CASSEGVASSYEQYF
TRBV6-5,TRBJ2-2,CASSYGQGAGGELFF
TRBV20-1,TRBJ2-1,CSAQVVNEQFF
TRBV13,TRBJ2-1,CASSLGTGRNNEQFF
TRBV5-1,TRBJ2-7,CASSLGAGYEQYF
TRBV7-6,TRBJ2-7,CASRGGGTYEQYF
TRBV7-9,TRBJ2-7,CASSYRTSGYEQYF
TRBV15,TRBJ2-2,CATSDKINTGELFF
TRBV4-1,TRBJ2-2,CASSAGQGLDTGELFF
TRBV10-2,TRBJ2-7,CASSTGVSPYEQYF
TRBV5-4,TRBJ2-7,CASSYSPDYEQYF